This T cell receptor beta chain is from a study of blood T cells in healthy people across ages. Total RNA amounts of at least 5.5 micrograms were extracted per sample. This CDR3 is built from 12 residues. The ends were cut back, 7 bases at V and 7 bases at J, with 14 bases in the middle. Per the germline V gene, CDR1 is SQVTM and CDR2 is ANQGSEA. Alongside a J-beta primer mix, a sample-barcoded 5' primer served in a second PCR lasting about 7 to 12 cycles. TCRdb processed the 5' RACE reads anew with MiXCR; each CDR3 protein has one entry. The table records approximately 1,100,000 distinct CDR3 sequences, under 55% of them present only once.

The origin of this receptor is a woman aged 55-70 years in good health. The rearrangement uses TRBV29-1 and TRBJ2-1, with D possibly TRBD2 on 5 matching bases. The sample was blood. This CDR3 reads CSARRSGNEQFF. CDR3 nucleotides: TGCAGCGCCCGGAGGTCGGGGAATGAGCAGTTCTTC.